Detailed here is one T cell receptor (beta chain). This clonotype was picked up a small number of times. Its binding antigen is unknown. Base qualities are not at hand, and no much larger clone is one base apart. The CDR3, cysteine through phenylalanine, is 14 amino acids long. The DNA shown is the 42-base CDR3, in frame from base 1. Between the V and J ends, shortened by 1 base and 0 bases respectively, the junction contains 4 bases. CDR1 and CDR2 were assigned from the germline V gene (reference sequence) as LNHNV and YYDKDF. These data originate in a study of T cell repertoires in cytomegalovirus infection (dated by TCRdb to 2018 to 2020). Study-wide context: The HLA type of each donor mattered for the analysis, because public TCR beta signatures pointed to carriage of CMV infection along with the matching HLA type. Overall study outcomes, separate from this receptor: The ex vivo response was dominated by HLA-C-restricted CMV-specific TCR beta clonotypes, and the single most frequent clonotype in two of eight donors was supplied by these HLA-C-restricted clonotypes. Carriers of CMV infection plus the relevant HLA type were discriminated by the cumulative frequency of public TCR beta family members in the study cohort and in an independent roughly 340-donor cohort.

The reads were generated on an Illumina HiSeq 1500. The public reads were reprocessed in TCRdb via fastp at Q25 and MiXCR, keeping in-frame beta chains. Every distinct CDR3 protein forms one entry, paired with its most common genes and DNA. Within this sample are under 600,000 distinct CDR3 sequences, with 16% of them counted one time only. The top ten hold more than 20% of the sample. In this chain, TRBV15 is recombined with TRBJ1-5; the D gene cannot be named for sure. This clonotype was sampled from a human donor in good health (CMV status not recorded). Some clones in this sample may be carry-over from other donors' samples. Sequencing used CD8+ T cells from PBMCs. The encoded CDR3 is CATSRGNSNQPQHF. The DNA sequence is given as TGTGCCACCAGCAGAGGTAATAGCAATCAGCCCCAGCATTTT.